These T cell receptor beta chains were read from a single sample in a study of shared clonotypes between healthy human individuals. Libraries were prepared by immunoSEQ multiplex PCR; TCRdb keeps only in-frame clonotypes and omits some of them. The table records approximately 2.5 million clones, approximately 93% of them present only once. Material for sequencing was naive CD4+ T cells from PBMCs. These receptors came from a man between 18 and 35 years old in good health. Some clones in this sample may be carry-over from other donors' samples. The CDR3 runs from the conserved cysteine through the conserved F or W. The D gene is left open where the match is weak. The size entry is marked missing in some rows and otherwise reads once, few, many or a size class.

CDR3: CASSSMSTPLATQYF; DNA: TGTGCCAGCAGCTCAATGAGCACACCTTTGGCCACCCAGTACTTC; V: TRBV11-3; size: -; D: -; J: TRBJ2-5
CDR3: CASNGGSGSYNEQFF; DNA: TGCGCCAGCAATGGAGGATCGGGCTCCTACAATGAGCAGTTCTTC; V: TRBV5-1; size: -; D: -; J: TRBJ2-1
CDR3: CASIQESGGGEQYF; DNA: TGTGCCAGCATCCAGGAGTCGGGGGGCGGAGAGCAGTACTTC; V: TRBV2; size: -; D: -; J: TRBJ2-7
CDR3: CASSEGTDTGELFF; DNA: TGTGCCAGCTCAGAAGGGACAGACACCGGGGAGCTGTTTTTT; V: TRBV18; size: -; D: TRBD1; J: TRBJ2-2
CDR3: CASSNTRGVRGNTEAFF; DNA: TGTGCCAGCAGCAACACTAGGGGCGTTAGAGGGAACACTGAAGCTTTCTTT; V: TRBV5-5; size: -; D: -; J: TRBJ1-1
CDR3: CASSPRDRGRRITEAFF; DNA: TGTGCCAGCAGCCCCCGGGACAGGGGGCGCCGAATTACTGAAGCTTTCTTT; V: TRBV12-1; size: -; D: -; J: TRBJ1-1
CDR3: CASITRAGGVAGELFF; DNA: TGTGCCAGCATCACAAGGGCTGGTGGGGTGGCCGGGGAGCTGTTTTTT; V: TRBV28; size: once; D: -; J: TRBJ2-2
CDR3: CASSLGNTGELFF; DNA: TGTGCCAGCAGCTTAGGGAACACCGGGGAGCTGTTTTTT; V: TRBV7-2; size: -; D: -; J: TRBJ2-2
CDR3: CSVLDRASYEQYF; DNA: TGCAGCGTTCTCGACAGGGCCTCCTACGAGCAGTACTTC; V: TRBV29-1; size: -; D: TRBD1; J: TRBJ2-7
CDR3: CASSPWEGGLQTQYF; DNA: TGTGCCAGCAGTCCTTGGGAGGGGGGTTTGCAGACCCAGTACTTC; V: TRBV28; size: -; D: -; J: TRBJ2-5
CDR3: CASSPQGTDTQYF; DNA: TGTGCCAGCAGCCCGCAGGGCACAGATACGCAGTATTTT; V: TRBV6-5; size: -; D: -; J: TRBJ2-3
CDR3: CASSRDKGWGETQYF; DNA: TGCGCCAGCAGCCGAGACAAGGGCTGGGGAGAGACCCAGTACTTC; V: TRBV5-1; size: -; D: -; J: TRBJ2-5
CDR3: CASSPGQYGYNEQFF; DNA: TGTGCCAGCAGCCCGGGACAGTATGGTTACAATGAGCAGTTCTTC; V: TRBV28; size: -; D: TRBD1; J: TRBJ2-1
CDR3: CASSQDGGIRGYTF; DNA: TGTGCCAGTAGTCAGGACGGGGGAATACGTGGCTACACCTTC; V: TRBV19; size: -; D: -; J: TRBJ1-2
CDR3: CASSRSFTDTQYF; DNA: TGTGCCAGCAGCAGGTCCTTCACAGATACGCAGTATTTT; V: TRBV21-1; size: -; D: -; J: TRBJ2-3
CDR3: CASSLGQGALFEKLFF; DNA: TGTGCCAGCAGCCTCGGACAGGGGGCCTTATTTGAAAAACTGTTTTTT; V: TRBV5-6; size: -; D: TRBD1; J: TRBJ1-4
CDR3: CASTSGTPLNEQFF; DNA: TGTGCCAGCACATCCGGGACACCTTTGAATGAGCAGTTCTTC; V: TRBV28; size: -; D: -; J: TRBJ2-1
CDR3: CASSWTGGWPFF; DNA: TGTGCCAGCAGCTGGACGGGAGGATGGCCTTTCTTT; V: TRBV7-2; size: few; D: -; J: TRBJ1-1
CDR3: CASSLYPDTQYF; DNA: TGTGCCAGCAGCTTATATCCAGATACGCAGTATTTT; V: TRBV7-3; size: -; D: -; J: TRBJ2-3
CDR3: CASSEGVASYNEQFF; DNA: TGCGCCAGCAGTGAGGGGGTGGCCTCCTACAATGAGCAGTTCTTC; V: TRBV10-1; size: -; D: -; J: TRBJ2-1
CDR3: CASRDPGTLNEKLFF; DNA: TGTGCCAGCAGAGACCCGGGGACACTTAATGAAAAACTGTTTTTT; V: TRBV6-1; size: -; D: -; J: TRBJ1-4
CDR3: CASSYRGGTGELFF; DNA: TGTGCCAGCAGCTACAGGGGGGGAACCGGGGAGCTGTTTTTT; V: TRBV6-5; size: -; D: -; J: TRBJ2-2
CDR3: CASSYSGTAPIEQYF; DNA: TGTGCCAGCAGTTACTCGGGGACCGCCCCGATCGAGCAGTACTTC; V: TRBV6-5; size: -; D: -; J: TRBJ2-7
CDR3: CAWNQGPRGGTEAFF; DNA: TGTGCCTGGAATCAGGGGCCCCGGGGGGGCACTGAAGCTTTCTTT; V: TRBV30; size: -; D: -; J: TRBJ1-1
CDR3: CASSPTGWNYEQYF; DNA: TGTGCCAGCAGCCCAACGGGATGGAACTACGAGCAGTACTTC; V: TRBV28; size: -; D: -; J: TRBJ2-7
CDR3: CASSSYGTDNEQFF; DNA: TGCGCCAGCAGTTCTTACGGGACAGACAATGAGCAGTTCTTC; V: TRBV5-1; size: -; D: TRBD1; J: TRBJ2-1
CDR3: CASRGTGTINYGYTF; DNA: TGTGCCAGCAGGGGGACCGGGACAATAAACTATGGCTACACCTTC; V: TRBV27; size: -; D: -; J: TRBJ1-2
CDR3: CASSYSFGRVTDTQYF; DNA: TGTGCCAGCAGTTACTCTTTTGGGCGGGTCACAGATACGCAGTATTTT; V: TRBV6-5; size: -; D: -; J: TRBJ2-3
CDR3: CASSLRGTLYEQYF; DNA: TGTGCCAGCAGCTTACGGGGGACCCTCTACGAGCAGTACTTC; V: TRBV13; size: -; D: -; J: TRBJ2-7
CDR3: CASSGSSGRVVWNEQFF; DNA: TGTGCCAGCAGTGGATCTAGCGGGAGGGTTGTTTGGAATGAGCAGTTCTTC; V: TRBV6-1; size: -; D: TRBD2; J: TRBJ2-1
CDR3: CASSQDLRDRGLPYF; DNA: TGCGCCAGCAGCCAAGATTTACGGGACAGGGGTCTCCCGTACTTC; V: TRBV4-3; size: -; D: TRBD1; J: TRBJ2-7
CDR3: CASSNVGSRGLEQYF; DNA: TGTGCCAGCAGCAACGTCGGGAGCAGGGGTCTCGAGCAGTACTTC; V: TRBV7-2; size: -; D: -; J: TRBJ2-7
CDR3: CASSLIGGAEAFF; DNA: TGTGCCAGCAGTTTAATCGGAGGTGCTGAAGCTTTCTTT; V: TRBV28; size: -; D: -; J: TRBJ1-1
CDR3: CASSGTVDGELFF; DNA: TGTGCCAGTTCCGGGACGGTCGATGGGGAGCTGTTTTTT; V: TRBV2; size: -; D: -; J: TRBJ2-2
CDR3: CASSFAPGRPNTGELFF; DNA: TGTGCCAGCAGTTTCGCTCCGGGACGACCGAACACCGGGGAGCTGTTTTTT; V: TRBV28; size: once; D: -; J: TRBJ2-2
CDR3: CASSFLGGEGQPQHF; DNA: TGTGCCAGCAGTTTCTTAGGGGGCGAGGGTCAGCCCCAGCATTTT; V: TRBV27; size: -; D: TRBD1; J: TRBJ1-5
CDR3: CASSIDRGTEQYF; DNA: TGTGCCAGCAGCATCGACAGGGGAACCGAGCAGTACTTC; V: TRBV2; size: -; D: TRBD1; J: TRBJ2-7
CDR3: CASSLGQGRGYGYTF; DNA: TGTGCCAGCAGCTTGGGACAGGGGAGAGGCTATGGCTACACCTTC; V: TRBV5-5; size: -; D: TRBD1; J: TRBJ1-2
CDR3: CASSAQGSNQPQHF; DNA: TGTGCCAGCAGCGCCCAGGGGAGTAATCAGCCCCAGCATTTT; V: TRBV9; size: -; D: -; J: TRBJ1-5
CDR3: CASSFGRTNTGELFF; DNA: TGTGCCAGCAGCTTCGGACGTACTAACACCGGGGAGCTGTTTTTT; V: TRBV7-3; size: -; D: -; J: TRBJ2-2
CDR3: CASGVGGQYEQYF; DNA: TGCGCCAGCGGGGTGGGAGGCCAATACGAGCAGTACTTC; V: TRBV5-1; size: once; D: -; J: TRBJ2-7
CDR3: CASSLGSGRLVGELFF; DNA: TGTGCCAGCAGCTTGGGGAGCGGGAGATTGGTCGGGGAGCTGTTTTTT; V: TRBV5-5; size: -; D: TRBD2; J: TRBJ2-2
CDR3: CASSLVAGGTDTQYF; DNA: TGCGCCAGCAGCTTGGTAGCGGGAGGCACAGATACGCAGTATTTT; V: TRBV5-1; size: once; D: TRBD2; J: TRBJ2-3
CDR3: CASSLMGQGNTEAFF; DNA: TGTGCCAGCAGCTTAATGGGCCAGGGGAACACTGAAGCTTTCTTT; V: TRBV7-3; size: -; D: -; J: TRBJ1-1
CDR3: CASSIDPTSSGANVLTF; DNA: TGTGCCAGTAGTATAGATCCCACGAGCTCTGGGGCCAACGTCCTGACTTTC; V: TRBV19; size: -; D: -; J: TRBJ2-6
CDR3: CASMSGSDTEAFF; DNA: TGTGCCAGCATGAGTGGGAGTGACACTGAAGCTTTCTTT; V: TRBV2; size: -; D: -; J: TRBJ1-1
CDR3: CASSPGTNNYGYTF; DNA: TGTGCCAGCAGCCCGGGGACTAATAACTATGGCTACACCTTC; V: TRBV9; size: -; D: -; J: TRBJ1-2
CDR3: CASSYRSTSGTGELFF; DNA: TGTGCCAGCAGTTATCGAAGTACTAGCGGGACCGGGGAGCTGTTTTTT; V: TRBV6-5; size: -; D: TRBD2; J: TRBJ2-2
CDR3: CASSSLAANTGELFF; DNA: TGCGCCAGCAGCTCCCTAGCGGCGAACACCGGGGAGCTGTTTTTT; V: TRBV5-1; size: -; D: TRBD2; J: TRBJ2-2
CDR3: CASSLLSTGGETQYF; DNA: TGTGCCAGCAGCTTACTCTCGACAGGGGGCGAGACCCAGTACTTC; V: TRBV7-3; size: -; D: TRBD1; J: TRBJ2-5
CDR3: CASSFRGGAREETQYF; DNA: TGTGCCAGCAGTTTTAGGGGGGGCGCTAGGGAAGAGACCCAGTACTTC; V: TRBV28; size: -; D: -; J: TRBJ2-5
CDR3: CASSHYRDQGYIQYF; DNA: TGTGCCAGCAGCCATTACCGGGATCAGGGTTACATTCAGTACTTC; V: TRBV11-2; size: -; D: -; J: TRBJ2-4
CDR3: CAISERLAGLDTQYF; DNA: TGTGCCATCAGTGAAAGACTAGCGGGTCTGGATACGCAGTATTTT; V: TRBV10-3; size: -; D: TRBD2; J: TRBJ2-3
CDR3: CASSLRAGAQETQYF; DNA: TGTGCCAGCAGTTTAAGGGCGGGGGCCCAAGAGACCCAGTACTTC; V: TRBV27; size: once; D: -; J: TRBJ2-5
CDR3: CASTERAEQYF; DNA: TGTGCCAGCACCGAACGGGCCGAGCAGTACTTC; V: TRBV25-1; size: -; D: -; J: TRBJ2-7
CDR3: CASRSGQGAMYYEQFF; DNA: TGTGCCAGTAGGAGCGGACAGGGGGCAATGTATTATGAGCAGTTCTTC; V: TRBV19; size: once; D: TRBD1; J: TRBJ2-1